This T cell receptor (beta chain) emerged from a study of shared clonotypes between healthy human individuals. Clones were sequenced by immunoSEQ multiplex PCR, and TCRdb holds only the in-frame ones, with some missing. Of a few hundred thousand clones listed, around 78% were seen once; the top ten hold approximately 12%. The CDR3 extends over 14 amino acids. With 2 bases clipped from V and 4 bases from J, the junction kept 5 bases outside the gene matches. CDR1 and CDR2 (germline): SQVTM, ANQGSEA. The sequenced sample consisted of PBMCs. This TCR was recovered from a woman in her thirties or forties in good health. Some clones in this sample may be carry-over from other donors' samples. The chain links TRBV29-1 to TRBJ2-7; TRBD1 aligns across 10 bases. The CDR3 region has the DNA TGCAGCGTTGAACAGGACAGGGGGTCTTACGAGCAGTACTTC. Translating it yields CSVEQDRGSYEQYF.